The clone carrying this T cell receptor (beta chain) has only a few counts. Germline lookup yields CDR1 WSHSY and CDR2 SAAADI. The V gene end was trimmed by 3 bases and the J gene end by 4 bases; junction bases not matched to a gene: 1. CDR3 size: 13 residues. This specimen comes from a study of cytomegalovirus exposure and HLA in healthy donors. In the study overall: There were approximately 85 million unique TCRs (from HLA-typed donors) in an early data release.

At the time of sampling, donors were nominally healthy, though unrecorded immune exposures were likely. Primers: 60 Vbeta forward and 13 Jbeta reverse. TCRdb's copy holds only in-frame clones and misses some; the assay was immunoSEQ multiplex PCR. The table lists about 82,000 clones, 70% to 80% of them singletons. The source of this sequence is a man aged 25-45 years in good health and CMV-seropositive. This sequence joins TRBV10-2 and TRBJ2-7, with 9 nucleotides matching TRBD1. Sequences were obtained from PBMCs. DNA of the CDR3: TGCGCCAGCAGTGAAGACAGGGGGTACGAGCAGTACTTC. Its protein product is CASSEDRGYEQYF.